This is a list of T cell receptor beta chains from one sample in a study of beta chain features in type 1 diabetes. Method: immunoSEQ multiplex PCR; TCRdb's copy keeps in-frame clones and lacks some. The sample consists of 200,000 to 250,000 clones, approximately 11% of them appearing once. The source material was central memory CD4+ T cells from blood. Receptors originate from a man in his late teens or twenties in good health. CDR3s leave out the opening cysteine and the closing phenylalanine or tryptophan.

>TRBJ1-5|TRBV6-5|13
ASSYSRQGVQPQH
>TRBJ2-1|TRBV10-3|17
DISESRVSSGREEDEQF
>TRBJ1-2|TRBV7-2|12
ASSLHEGPYGYT
>TRBJ2-3|TRBV30|14
AWSVPWTGGPDTQY
>TRBJ2-7|TRBV5-1|10
ASSLVGYEQY
>TRBJ2-3|TRBV28|14
ASTQVRASGAYTQY
>TRBJ2-5|TRBV18|11
ASSRSGQETQY
>TRBJ2-3|TRBV7-2|14
ASSLRYRASTDTQY
>TRBJ2-4|TRBV10-3|12
AISESRAKNIQY
>TRBJ2-2|TRBV11-2|16
ASSLGPGQGSYTGELF
>TRBJ2-3|TRBV7-2|13
ASSSSGRTTDTQY
>TRBJ2-3|TRBV6-1|14
ASSEGLAGGSNTQY
>TRBJ1-2|TRBV18|12
ASSPGQADYGYT
>TRBJ1-1|TRBV9|11
ASGRGGNTEAF
>TRBJ1-4|TRBV9|11
ASSGRDREKLF
>TRBJ1-2|TRBV7-9|11
ASSLGGNYGYT
>TRBJ2-7|TRBV2|10
ASLAERGEQY
>TRBJ2-7|TRBV30|12
AWTRLGGSYEQY
>TRBJ2-1|TRBV30|11
AWRDLHINEQF
>TRBJ2-3|TRBV27|10
ASSFYPDTQY
>TRBJ2-7|TRBV14|16
ASSHPLAGGLRRNEQY
>TRBJ2-7|TRBV28|12
ASSYLGQAYEQY
>TRBJ2-7|TRBV18|12
ASSPGRESYEQY
>TRBJ2-3|TRBV4-2|13
ASSRTGLDTDTQY
>TRBJ2-7|TRBV14|13
ASSQMAPGYYEQY
>TRBJ1-4|TRBV30|13
AWSVRLTTNEKLF
>TRBJ2-7|TRBV25-1|12
ASSESQGAYEQY
>TRBJ2-1|TRBV5-4|12
ASSSKRDKNEQF
>TRBJ2-7|TRBV5-4|13
ASSGGLATTYEQY
>TRBJ1-2|TRBV29-1|10
SLRQGQYGYT
>TRBJ1-1|TRBV7-8|10
ASSLALPEAF
>TRBJ2-5|TRBV10-3|11
AIGGQQQETQY
>TRBJ2-6|TRBV10-3|17
AISVGGGAPGAGANVLT
>TRBJ1-2|TRBV27|11
ASSWGQSGGYT
>TRBJ1-4|TRBV2|10
ASSGGYEKLF
>TRBJ2-7|TRBV5-1|14
ASSLVGTDPPYEQY
>TRBJ2-1|TRBV9|14
ASSPLGTSGTNEQF
>TRBJ1-5|TRBV28|12
ASSETQGGQPQH
>TRBJ1-3|TRBV28|17
ASSSPYGLLTSSGNTIY
>TRBJ2-7|TRBV28|11
ASTLGQAYEQY
>TRBJ2-1|TRBV4-2|13
ASSQGLALGDEQF
>TRBJ2-3|TRBV7-2|16
ASSFLGLAGVGTDTQY
>TRBJ1-5|TRBV28|15
ASRPFLRDRQNQPQH
>TRBJ2-7|TRBV15|10
ATSRDWGEQY
>TRBJ2-1|TRBV5-4|10
ASSSRRDEQF
>TRBJ2-1|TRBV10-3|13
AISEPGGIHNEQF
>TRBJ2-2|TRBV30|13
AWSPTTGGAGELF